Listed below are T cell receptor beta chains from one sample, sequenced in a study of T cell changes during pregnancy in multiple sclerosis. Generated by immunoSEQ multiplex PCR, the TCRdb table keeps only in-frame clones and is missing some. This table holds tens of thousands of clones, roughly 92% found once. Sequencing used peripheral blood, obtained in the second trimester of pregnancy. The receptors were gathered from a female donor with multiple sclerosis, enrolled in a pregnancy study. Each CDR3 is given with its conserved first and last residue. A D gene is named only where the DNA matches it firmly. The size of a clone is reported for some rows only, either as once, few or many, or as a class for expanded clones.

j_gene	abundance	d_gene	v_gene	CDR3nt	CDR3aa
TRBJ2-2	NA	TRBD1	TRBV7-9	TGTGCCAGCAGCCTAGGGGACAGGGTATACACCGGGGAGCTGTTTTTT	CASSLGDRVYTGELFF
TRBJ2-2	NA	TRBD2	TRBV27	TGTGCCAGCAGTCCATCCCCGAGACTAGCGGGAGGAAGAGCCGGGGAGCTGTTTTTT	CASSPSPRLAGGRAGELFF
TRBJ1-4	NA	NA	TRBV28	TGTGCCAGCAGCAAGCGCGGTTCTAATGAAAAACTGTTTTTT	CASSKRGSNEKLFF
TRBJ1-5	NA	TRBD1	TRBV6-5	TGTGCCAGCAGTTACCGGACAGGGAATCAGCCCCAGCATTTT	CASSYRTGNQPQHF
TRBJ2-7	NA	TRBD1	TRBV10-3	TGTGCCATACAAAAAACCGGGACAGGTACCTACGAGCAGTACTTC	CAIQKTGTGTYEQYF
TRBJ1-6	NA	NA	TRBV5-1	TGCGCCAGCAGTTTTCTGGAGGACGGACCTAATTCACCCCTCCACTTT	CASSFLEDGPNSPLHF
TRBJ1-4	NA	NA	TRBV18	TGTGCCAGCTCACAAAATGTCGAGACTAATGAAAAACTGTTTTTT	CASSQNVETNEKLFF
TRBJ2-7	NA	TRBD2	TRBV7-2	TGTGCCAGCAGCTTCTCTAGCGGCTCCTACGAGCAGTACTTC	CASSFSSGSYEQYF
TRBJ1-5	once	NA	TRBV28	TGTGCCAGCAGGGCGCCCAGGACAAAAGGAAGCAATCAGCCCCAGCATTTT	CASRAPRTKGSNQPQHF
TRBJ2-5	NA	NA	TRBV15	TGTGCCACCAGCAGAGAGGGGACTCTCATTCAAGAGACCCAGTACTTC	CATSREGTLIQETQYF
TRBJ2-7	NA	TRBD1	TRBV9	TGTGCCAGCAGCGGGGGGGGACAGGGGCTCTACGAGCAGTACTTC	CASSGGGQGLYEQYF
TRBJ1-1	NA	NA	TRBV6-1	TGTGCCAGCAGGGACAACCGGAGAGAAGCTTTCTTT	CASRDNRREAFF
TRBJ2-2	NA	TRBD1	TRBV11-3	TGTGCCAGCAGTCAAGGACAGGGGGCAGGGACCGGGGAGCTGTTTTTT	CASSQGQGAGTGELFF
TRBJ2-1	NA	TRBD2	TRBV13	TGTGCCAGCAGCCCCGGGCTAGCGGGAGCGGCCTACAATGAGCAGTTCTTC	CASSPGLAGAAYNEQFF
TRBJ2-7	NA	NA	TRBV9	TGTGCCAGCAGCGCCCCGCTAACGGGGGAGCAGTACTTC	CASSAPLTGEQYF
TRBJ2-1	NA	NA	TRBV14	TGTGCCAGCAGCCAAGGGGAGAAACATTTCTTC	CASSQGEKHFF
TRBJ2-1	NA	TRBD2	TRBV6-1	TGTGCCAGCAGTGGCGAGACTAGCGGGAGTAATGAGCAGTTCTTC	CASSGETSGSNEQFF
TRBJ2-6	NA	NA	TRBV9	TGTGCCAGCACCATTGGGGTAGGGGCTGGGGCCAACGTCCTGACTTTC	CASTIGVGAGANVLTF
TRBJ1-6	NA	TRBD1	TRBV28	TGTGCCAGCAGTCTGACAGGGTTTAATTCACCCCTCCACTTT	CASSLTGFNSPLHF
TRBJ2-5	NA	TRBD2	TRBV7-3	TGTGCCAGCAGCCCCGGGGGGGAAGAGACCCAGTACTTC	CASSPGGEETQYF
TRBJ1-2	NA	NA	TRBV5-6	TGTGCCAGCAACGTCCCGAGGGATTATAGGAACTATGGCTACACCTTC	CASNVPRDYRNYGYTF
TRBJ2-3	NA	TRBD2	TRBV7-2	TGTGCCAGCAGCTCCGGGACTAGCGGGATCACAGATACGCAGTATTTT	CASSSGTSGITDTQYF
TRBJ1-1	NA	TRBD1	TRBV7-8	TGTGCCAGCAGCCCAGGGGACAGGAGGAACACTGAAGCTTTCTTT	CASSPGDRRNTEAFF
TRBJ1-1	NA	NA	TRBV28	TGTGCCAGCAGTTTACTGTCTGAAGCTTTCTTT	CASSLLSEAFF
TRBJ1-3	NA	NA	TRBV19	TGTGCCAGTAGTGCTACAGGGATTTCGACTGGAAACACCATATATTTT	CASSATGISTGNTIYF
TRBJ2-7	once	NA	TRBV7-6	TGTGCCAGCAGCCCGATGGGCCATGTGGAGCAGTACTTC	CASSPMGHVEQYF
TRBJ2-3	NA	TRBD2	TRBV2	TGTGCCAGCAGTAGACTAGCGGGGGGCACAGATACGCAGTATTTT	CASSRLAGGTDTQYF
TRBJ1-1	NA	NA	TRBV7-2	TGTGCCAGCAGCAAGCCCGGACAGTTGAACACTGAAGCTTTCTTT	CASSKPGQLNTEAFF
TRBJ2-5	once	NA	TRBV9	TGTGCCAGCAGCCCAACCCCCACAGGGACGGAGACCCAGTACTTC	CASSPTPTGTETQYF
TRBJ1-1	NA	TRBD1	TRBV7-9	TGTGCCAGCAGGCCACAGGGGCTGCGCACTGAAGCTTTCTTT	CASRPQGLRTEAFF
TRBJ2-1	NA	NA	TRBV6-6	TGTGCCAGCAGCCCTCGGTTCTCCTACAATGAGCAGTTCTTC	CASSPRFSYNEQFF
TRBJ1-6	once	NA	TRBV6-6	TGTGCCAGCAGCCAGGACAGCTTTAATTCACCCCTCCACTTT	CASSQDSFNSPLHF
TRBJ1-4	NA	NA	TRBV7-3	TGTGCCAGCAGCTGGCCCGGGACACCAACTAATGAAAAACTGTTTTTT	CASSWPGTPTNEKLFF
TRBJ2-1	NA	TRBD2	TRBV2	TGTGCCAGTACCGGGACTAGCGGGGGTGTACCGGGCAATGAGCAGTTCTTC	CASTGTSGGVPGNEQFF
TRBJ1-1	NA	NA	TRBV5-6	TGTGCCAGCAGCCGGAACAGGTTACCGAACACTGAAGCTTTCTTT	CASSRNRLPNTEAFF
TRBJ2-7	NA	TRBD2	TRBV9	TGTGCCAGCAGCGTAGGACTAGCGGGGAACCAACAGGGCTACGAGCAGTACTTC	CASSVGLAGNQQGYEQYF
TRBJ2-7	few	TRBD2	TRBV6-1	TGTGCCAGCAGTGAAAGGACTAGCGGGGGGTACGAGCAGTACTTC	CASSERTSGGYEQYF
TRBJ2-1	NA	NA	TRBV7-9	TGTGCCAGCAGCACACCCGGCAGCCCTAGGGAGCAGTTCTTC	CASSTPGSPREQFF
TRBJ2-2	NA	NA	TRBV9	TGTGCCAGCAGCGTAGACGGAGCGAACACCGGGGAGCTGTTTTTT	CASSVDGANTGELFF
TRBJ2-5	NA	TRBD1	TRBV6-5	TGTGCCAGCAGTTCCCGGGACAGGGGAGCTCGGGAGACCCAGTACTTC	CASSSRDRGARETQYF
TRBJ2-7	NA	NA	TRBV11-2	TGTGCCAGCAGCTTCCTGAGCTCCTACGAGCAGTACTTC	CASSFLSSYEQYF
TRBJ2-1	NA	NA	TRBV5-1	TGCGCCAGCAGCTTGGTTTCGGGGTCCTACAATGAGCAGTTCTTC	CASSLVSGSYNEQFF
TRBJ1-3	NA	TRBD1	TRBV19	TGTGCCAGTAGGGGACAGGGGGCGCTGGGAAACACCATATATTTT	CASRGQGALGNTIYF